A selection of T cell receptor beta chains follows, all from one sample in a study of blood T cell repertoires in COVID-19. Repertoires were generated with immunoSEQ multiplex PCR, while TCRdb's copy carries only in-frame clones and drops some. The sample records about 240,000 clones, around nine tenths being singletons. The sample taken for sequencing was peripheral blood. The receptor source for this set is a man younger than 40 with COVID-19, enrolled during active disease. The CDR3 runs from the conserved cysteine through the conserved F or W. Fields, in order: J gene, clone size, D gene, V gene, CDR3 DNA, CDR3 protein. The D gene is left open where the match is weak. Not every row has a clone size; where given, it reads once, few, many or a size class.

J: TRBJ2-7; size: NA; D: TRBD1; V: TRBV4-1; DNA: TGCGCCAGCAGCCAACCACTCCGGGACAGGGTCCACGAGCAGTACTTC; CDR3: CASSQPLRDRVHEQYF
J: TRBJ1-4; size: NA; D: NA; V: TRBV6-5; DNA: TGTGCCAGCAGTTACGCCCGGTTTGAAAAACTGTTTTTT; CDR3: CASSYARFEKLFF
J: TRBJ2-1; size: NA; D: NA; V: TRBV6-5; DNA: TGTGCCAGCAGTTACTCTACTCGACAGTACAATGAGCAGTTCTTC; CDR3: CASSYSTRQYNEQFF
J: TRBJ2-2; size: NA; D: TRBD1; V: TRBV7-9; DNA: TGTGCCAGCAGCTTAACCGGGACAGGCGGCGGGGAGCTGTTTTTT; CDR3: CASSLTGTGGGELFF
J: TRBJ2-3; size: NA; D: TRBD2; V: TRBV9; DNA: TGTGCCAGCAGCCACCCTAGCGGGGGGGGCTTAAATGCTAGCACAGATACGCAGTATTTT; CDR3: CASSHPSGGGLNASTDTQYF
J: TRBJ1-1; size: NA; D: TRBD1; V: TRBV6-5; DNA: TGTGCCAGCAGTTACAGGGACAGGGGGCAGAAGACTGAAGCTTTCTTT; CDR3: CASSYRDRGQKTEAFF
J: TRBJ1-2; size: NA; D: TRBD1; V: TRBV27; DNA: TGTGCCAGCAGTAGCAATACAGGGGGCTATGGCTACACCTTC; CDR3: CASSSNTGGYGYTF
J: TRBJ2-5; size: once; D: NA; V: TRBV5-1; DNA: TGCGCCAGCAGCTTGACAGGCGTCCAAGAGACCCAGTACTTC; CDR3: CASSLTGVQETQYF
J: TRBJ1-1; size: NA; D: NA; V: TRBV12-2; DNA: TGTGCAAGTCGTCCCCAGGGGGCGCTTGGAGCTTTCTTT; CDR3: CASRPQGALGAFF
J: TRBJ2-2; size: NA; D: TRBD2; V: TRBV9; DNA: TGTGCCAGCAGCGTCGGGGGGGACACCGGGGAGCTGTTTTTT; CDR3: CASSVGGDTGELFF
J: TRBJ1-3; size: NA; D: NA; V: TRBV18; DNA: TGTGCCAGCTCACCAGGCCAGGGGAACACCATATATTTT; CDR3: CASSPGQGNTIYF
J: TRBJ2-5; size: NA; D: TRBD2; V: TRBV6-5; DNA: TGTGCCAGCAGCCAGGGACTAGCGAACCAAGAGACCCAGTACTTC; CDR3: CASSQGLANQETQYF
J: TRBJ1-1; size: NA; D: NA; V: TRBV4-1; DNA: TGCGCCAGCAGCCAACGGAAACAGGGCATGAACACTGAAGCTTTCTTT; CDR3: CASSQRKQGMNTEAFF
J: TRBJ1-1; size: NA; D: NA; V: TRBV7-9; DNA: TGTGCCAGCAGCTTAGAGGAGGACACTGAAGCTTTCTTT; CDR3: CASSLEEDTEAFF
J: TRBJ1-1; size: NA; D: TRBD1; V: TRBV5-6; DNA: TGTGCCAGCAACCGACAGGGGAGGGGCACTGAAGCTTTCTTT; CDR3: CASNRQGRGTEAFF
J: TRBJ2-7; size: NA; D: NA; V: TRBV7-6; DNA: TGTGCCAGCAGCTTAGGTTCGTCGGACAGCTTCTACGAGCAGTACTTC; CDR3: CASSLGSSDSFYEQYF
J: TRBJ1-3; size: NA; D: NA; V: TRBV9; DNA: TGTGCCAGCAGCGTAGCGGGGCAGGGGACTGGAAACACCATATATTTT; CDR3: CASSVAGQGTGNTIYF
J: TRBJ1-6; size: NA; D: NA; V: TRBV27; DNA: TGTGCCAGCAGTTTATGGGGGGACGGGGATTCACCCCTCCACTTT; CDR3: CASSLWGDGDSPLHF
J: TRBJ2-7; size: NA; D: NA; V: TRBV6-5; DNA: TGTGCCAGCGACATTTCGTACGAGCAGTACTTC; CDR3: CASDISYEQYF
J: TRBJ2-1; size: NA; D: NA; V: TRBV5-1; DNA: TGCGCCAGCAGCTTAAACTCGGGGAGCCCCTACAATGAGCAGTTCTTC; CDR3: CASSLNSGSPYNEQFF
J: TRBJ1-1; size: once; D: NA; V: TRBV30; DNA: TGTGCCTGGAGTGTGAGAGATCTGAACACTGAAGCTTTCTTT; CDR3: CAWSVRDLNTEAFF
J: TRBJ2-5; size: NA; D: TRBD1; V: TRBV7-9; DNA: TGTGCCAGCAGCTCAGCGACAGGGGGCGGGGAGACCCAGTACTTC; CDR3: CASSSATGGGETQYF
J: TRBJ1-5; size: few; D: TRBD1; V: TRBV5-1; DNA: TGCGCCAGCAGCTTCGGGACAGGGTTTCAGCCCCAGCATTTT; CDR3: CASSFGTGFQPQHF
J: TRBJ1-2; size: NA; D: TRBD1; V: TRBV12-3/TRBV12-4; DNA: TGTGCCAGCAGCCCCGGGACAGGCTATGGCTACACCTTC; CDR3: CASSPGTGYGYTF
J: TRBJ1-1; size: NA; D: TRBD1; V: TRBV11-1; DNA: TGTGCCAGCAGCCTTAGTTCGGACAGGGCCACTGAAGCTTTCTTT; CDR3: CASSLSSDRATEAFF
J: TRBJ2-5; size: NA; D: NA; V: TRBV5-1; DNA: TGCGCCAGCAGCGACAGGGCGGGGGAGACCCAGTACTTC; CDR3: CASSDRAGETQYF
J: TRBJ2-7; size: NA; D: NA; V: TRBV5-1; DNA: TGCGCCAGCAGCTTGGCGGCAGGGTATGACTACGAGCAGTACTTC; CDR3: CASSLAAGYDYEQYF
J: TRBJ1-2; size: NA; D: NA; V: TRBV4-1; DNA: TGCGCCAGCAGCCAAGATCACGGCAGGTCCGGTGGCTACACCTTC; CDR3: CASSQDHGRSGGYTF
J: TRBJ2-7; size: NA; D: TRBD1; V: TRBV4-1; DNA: TGCGCCAGCAGCCACCTACCAAAGGGGGCCGGGACAGGGAGCTCCTACGAGCAGTACTTC; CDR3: CASSHLPKGAGTGSSYEQYF
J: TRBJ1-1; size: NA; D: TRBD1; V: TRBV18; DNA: TGTGCCAGCTCACCCAACGTTCGGACAGGGAAGGGTACTGAAGCTTTCTTT; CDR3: CASSPNVRTGKGTEAFF
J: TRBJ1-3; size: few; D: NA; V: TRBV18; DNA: TGTGCCAGCTCACCTAGCGCCGGTTGGGGGGACACCATATATTTT; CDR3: CASSPSAGWGDTIYF
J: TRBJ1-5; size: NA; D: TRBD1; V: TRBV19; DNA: TGTGCCACCTCGGGACAGCCCTGGGGCAATCAGCCCCAGCATTTT; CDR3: CATSGQPWGNQPQHF
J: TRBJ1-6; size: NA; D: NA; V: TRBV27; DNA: TGTGCCGGAGGGAGCTCCTATAATTCACCCCTCCACTTT; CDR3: CAGGSSYNSPLHF
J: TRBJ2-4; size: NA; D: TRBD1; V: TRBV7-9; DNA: TGTGCCAGCAGCCCGCAGGGGGCTCGAAACATTCAGTACTTC; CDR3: CASSPQGARNIQYF
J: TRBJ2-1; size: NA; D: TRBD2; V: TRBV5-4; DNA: TGTGCCAGCAGCCGGACTAGCGGGGGGGCGTCCAACAATGAGCAGTTCTTC; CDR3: CASSRTSGGASNNEQFF
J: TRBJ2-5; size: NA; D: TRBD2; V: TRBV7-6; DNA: TGTGCCAGCAGCGGCCGGACTAGCGGGGGGGCCCAAGAGACCCAGTACTTC; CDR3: CASSGRTSGGAQETQYF
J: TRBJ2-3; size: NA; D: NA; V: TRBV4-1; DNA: TGCGCCAGCAGCCAAGGAGCGGGCACAGATACGCAGTATTTT; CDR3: CASSQGAGTDTQYF
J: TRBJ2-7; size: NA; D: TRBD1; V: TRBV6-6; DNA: TGTGCCAGCAGTCTACAGGGGGTTGTCTACGAGCAGTACTTC; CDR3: CASSLQGVVYEQYF
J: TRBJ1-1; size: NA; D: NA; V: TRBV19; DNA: TGTGCCAGTAGTATAGCCGACTCAAACACTGAAGCTTTCTTT; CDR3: CASSIADSNTEAFF
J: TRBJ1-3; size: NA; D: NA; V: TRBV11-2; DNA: TGTGCCAGCAGCCGTTCGTACTCTGGAAACACCATATATTTT; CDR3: CASSRSYSGNTIYF
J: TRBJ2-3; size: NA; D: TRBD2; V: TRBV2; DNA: TGTGCCAGCAGTAAGGGAACTAGCGGGGGGGTCAGCACAGATACGCAGTATTTT; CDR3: CASSKGTSGGVSTDTQYF
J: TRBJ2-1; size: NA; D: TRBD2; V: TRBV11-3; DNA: TGTGCCAGCTCTAGGGAGGGAGACGAGCAGTTCTTC; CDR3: CASSREGDEQFF
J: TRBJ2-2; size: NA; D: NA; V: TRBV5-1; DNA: TGCGCCAGCAGCTTCGACAGGATCTTCGCGAACACCGGGGAGCTGTTTTTT; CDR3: CASSFDRIFANTGELFF
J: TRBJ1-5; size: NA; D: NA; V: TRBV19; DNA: TGTGCCAGTAGTATGCGGGAAAGCAATCAGCCCCAGCATTTT; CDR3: CASSMRESNQPQHF
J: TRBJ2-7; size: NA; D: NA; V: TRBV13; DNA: TGTGCCAGCAGCTTCCCCCCGGAGACAGGAATCCCCTACGAGCAGTACTTC; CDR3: CASSFPPETGIPYEQYF